Below are 14 T cell receptor beta chains sequenced from a single sample in a study of blood T cells in healthy people across ages. Primers used in a second PCR of about 6 to 11 cycles were a sample-barcoded 5' primer and a J-beta primer mix. TCRdb re-derived calls from the 5' RACE reads in MiXCR, one entry per CDR3 protein. The sample records nearly 800,000 distinct CDR3 sequences, more than 50% being singletons. Material for sequencing was blood. The receptors come from a man aged 35-49 years in good health.

The V gene is TRBV29-1, the J gene TRBJ2-2; TRBD1 agrees at 8 bases. J gave up 6 bases and V 0 bases, and 9 bases lay outside the gene matches. CDR3 length equals 16 residues. Germline V gene lookup returns CDR1 SQVTM and CDR2 ANQGSEA. CDR3 nucleotide sequence: TGCAGCGTTGAAGATTTAGAAGAACAGGGGGCCGGGGAGCTGTTTTTT. It is translated as CSVEDLEEQGAGELFF.

Concerning this clonotype itself: Possible read error: a much larger clone is one base away. The CDR3 DNA reads TGTGCCGGCAGTTACTCGGACAGGGACTACGAGCAGTACTTC. Protein sequence: CAGSYSDRDYEQYF. J is TRBJ2-1 and V is TRBV6-6; TRBD1 matches at 8 bases. The DNA end favors TRBJ2-7, so the J call may be wrong. The CDR3 length is 14 residues. The germline V gene encodes CDR1 MNHNY and CDR2 SVGAGI (reference sequence).

As to this clonotype: One junction end disagrees with the germline gene, perhaps due to a read error. CDR3 protein: CAGSPSPLVTYEQYF. The CDR3 DNA follows: TGTGCCGGCAGTCCCAGCCCTCTAGTTACGTACGAGCAGTACTTC. This rearrangement joins TRBV6-6 to TRBJ2-5; D ambiguous. TRBJ2-7 explains the end of the DNA better; the J call may be wrong. The CDR3 consists of 15 residues. CDR1 is MNHNY, CDR2 SVGAGI, per germline (reference sequence).

This clonotype has only a few counts. This chain uses TRBV20-1 with TRBJ2-5, with D perhaps matching TRBD2 (6 bases). The germline V gene encodes CDR1 DFQATT and CDR2 SNEGSKA (reference sequence). The CDR3 totals 14 residues. V lost 1 base and J lost 11, with 20 bases in between. CDR3: CSARGGPGVEEQYF. DNA for the CDR3: TGCAGTGCTAGAGGTGGACCGGGAGTAGAAGAGCAGTACTTC.

The chain recombines TRBV12-3 or TRBV12-4 with TRBJ2-1; 10 bases fit TRBD2. CDR3 length: 15 amino acids. Trimming cost V 8 bases and J 8 bases; bases outside gene matches: 12. CDR3 nucleotides: TGTGCCAGCTTATACCCTAGCGGGAGTTCAGATGAGCAGTTCTTC. Protein: CASLYPSGSSDEQFF.

The chain is built from TRBV6-1 and TRBJ2-7; TRBD2 agrees at 7 bases. Germline-derived CDR1 and CDR2 are MNHNS and SASEGT. CDR3 length: 16 residues. V lost 4 bases to trimming and J lost 3 bases; unmatched junction nucleotides: 12. The CDR3 nucleotides are TGTGCCAGCAGTGTAGCGGGCCCCCCGAGTGGCTACGAGCAGTACTTC. It codes for CASSVAGPPSGYEQYF.

This clonotype was found a few times. The CDR3 loop is CSAPLVQVQHF. The CDR3 DNA reads as TGCAGTGCTCCCCTGGTTCAGGTCCAGCATTTT. The chain links TRBV20-1 to TRBJ1-5; D remains unclear. Germline CDR1 and CDR2: DFQATT and SNEGSKA (reference sequence). This CDR3 is 11 amino acids long. Trimming removed 5 bases from V and 12 bases from J, with 14 bases in between.

This clonotype was counted a few times. V gene TRBV7-2 combines with J gene TRBJ2-7; the D gene is possibly TRBD2 (6 bases). The germline CDR1 and CDR2 sequences are SGHTA and FQGNSA. V was shortened by 8 bases and J by 0 bases, with 14 bases between the two germline ends. This CDR3 spans 14 amino acids. The CDR3 spells CASGSLGGSYEQYF. CDR3 DNA: TGTGCCAGCGGATCATTGGGGGGCTCCTACGAGCAGTACTTC.

This chain uses TRBV6-5 with TRBJ1-6; D not resolved. Trimming took 2 bases from V and 4 from J, leaving 12 bases between them. Germline CDR1 MNHEY, CDR2 SVGAGI. The CDR3 is 16 residues long. The CDR3 nucleotides are TGTGCCAGCAGTTACGGCTGGGCTGGTTATAATTCACCCCTCCACTTT. Protein sequence: CASSYGWAGYNSPLHF.

This clonotype has just a few counts. The chain has TRBV7-2 and TRBJ2-3; possible D gene TRBD1, 6 bases. Trimming took off 10 bases at V and 1 base at J, with 15 bases between the two ends. The CDR3 runs 14 residues. From germline, CDR1 is SGHTA and CDR2 FQGNSA. CDR3 nucleotide sequence: TGTGCCACCAGGGGCAGTCATCGCACAGATACGCAGTATTTT. Protein product: CATRGSHRTDTQYF.

The chain links TRBV6-5 to TRBJ2-7, with 11 bases matching TRBD1. With V trimmed by 0 bases and J by 4 bases, 5 bases remained unmatched. This CDR3 spans 16 amino acids. Per the germline V gene, CDR1 is MNHEY and CDR2 is SVGAGI. The CDR3 spells CASSYSTGQGGYEQYF. The DNA of the CDR3 is TGTGCCAGCAGTTACTCTACGGGACAGGGGGGGTACGAGCAGTACTTC.

The genes are TRBV5-5 and TRBJ1-1; TRBD1 aligns across 7 bases. Germline V CDR1 and CDR2: SGHKS, YYEKEE (reference sequence). The CDR3 sequence is 11 residues long. V lost 8 bases and J lost 6; bases outside the gene matches: 4. CDR3 loop: CASTQGAEAFF. Here the CDR3 DNA reads TGTGCCAGTACTCAGGGGGCTGAAGCTTTCTTT.

The J gene is TRBJ2-3, the V gene TRBV7-2; D unresolved. The CDR3 has 13 amino acids. CDR1 is SGHTA and CDR2 is FQGNSA in the germline V gene. Trimming cost V 4 bases and J 0 bases, with 5 bases left between them. In DNA, the CDR3 is TGTGCCAGCAGCTGGCGAAGCACAGATACGCAGTATTTT. Its protein product is CASSWRSTDTQYF.

The CDR3 DNA sequence: TGTGCCAGCAGCCGCGGGGGATCAGTGGGGGATACGCAGTATTTT. Protein product: CASSRGGSVGDTQYF. The rearrangement joins TRBV5-6 to TRBJ2-3; 7 bases match TRBD2. CDR1 and CDR2 from the germline V gene are SGHDT and YYEEEE. Germline trimming cut 4 bases from V and 6 bases from J; bases unmatched to any gene: 11. CDR3 length: 15 amino acids.